The rows below give T cell receptor beta chains drawn from one sample of a study of cytomegalovirus exposure and HLA in healthy donors. Sequenced by immunoSEQ multiplex PCR; TCRdb stores in-frame clones only, minus some. This repertoire shows around 130,000 clones, around 77% found once; its top ten account for around 1.2%. Sequences were obtained from PBMCs. Source of these receptors: a man over 45 in good health and CMV-seronegative. Each CDR3 is given with its conserved first and last residue. A D gene is named only where the DNA matches it firmly. The size of a clone is reported for some rows only, either as once, few or many, or as a class for expanded clones.

D | size | J | V | CDR3 | DNA
. | . | TRBJ1-3 | TRBV21-1 | CASSKDSSGNTIYF | TGTGCCAGCAGCAAGGACAGCTCTGGAAACACCATATATTTT
TRBD1 | . | TRBJ2-2 | TRBV2 | CARRGQGQHGELFF | TGTGCCAGGAGGGGACAGGGGCAGCACGGGGAGCTGTTTTTT
. | . | TRBJ2-1 | TRBV11-3 | CASSLRLGLGYNEQFF | TGTGCCAGCAGCCTCCGATTGGGCCTGGGTTACAATGAGCAGTTCTTC
. | . | TRBJ2-3 | TRBV29-1 | CSVLTSTDTQYF | TGCAGCGTTCTGACTAGCACAGATACGCAGTATTTT
. | few | TRBJ2-1 | TRBV30 | CAWSVVRARLGEQFF | TGTGCCTGGAGTGTAGTTAGAGCGCGATTAGGTGAGCAGTTCTTC
. | . | TRBJ2-7 | TRBV7-8 | CASSLQGIQYF | TGTGCCAGCAGCTTACAGGGAATACAGTACTTC
. | . | TRBJ1-5 | TRBV4-3 | CASREQPYSNQPQHF | TGCGCCAGCAGGGAGCAGCCATATAGCAATCAGCCCCAGCATTTT
. | . | TRBJ2-5 | TRBV5-1 | CASSFGAGQETQYF | TGCGCCAGCAGCTTCGGGGCGGGACAAGAGACCCAGTACTTC
TRBD2 | . | TRBJ2-1 | TRBV5-1 | CASSLMLPSGREGSNEQFF | TGCGCCAGCAGCTTGATGTTGCCTAGCGGGAGGGAAGGGTCCAATGAGCAGTTCTTC
. | . | TRBJ2-7 | TRBV29-1 | CSVLGDTGRYEQYF | TGCAGCGTATTAGGGGACACAGGGCGCTACGAGCAGTACTTC
. | . | TRBJ2-1 | TRBV4-3 | CASGPEGITNEQFF | TGCGCCAGCGGCCCGGAGGGGATCACCAATGAGCAGTTCTTC
. | . | TRBJ1-1 | TRBV2 | CASTRNTEAFF | TGTGCCAGCACCAGGAACACTGAAGCTTTCTTT
. | . | TRBJ2-1 | TRBV6-1 | CASSEGRKWNEQFF | TGTGCCAGCAGTGAGGGGCGTAAGTGGAATGAGCAGTTCTTC
. | . | TRBJ1-5 | TRBV11-2 | CASSLGGGQPQHF | TGTGCCAGCAGCTTGGGGGGGGGTCAGCCCCAGCATTTT
TRBD1 | . | TRBJ2-7 | TRBV28 | CASATGAHYEQYF | TGTGCCAGCGCAACAGGGGCCCACTACGAGCAGTACTTC
TRBD2 | . | TRBJ2-7 | TRBV27 | CASSLAAGANYEQYF | TGTGCCAGCAGTTTAGCAGCGGGAGCAAACTACGAGCAGTACTTC
. | once | TRBJ1-3 | TRBV7-6 | CASSLAPREGNTIYF | TGTGCCAGCAGCTTAGCGCCACGAGAAGGAAACACCATATATTTT
TRBD1 | . | TRBJ1-5 | TRBV19 | CASRDRGYNQPQHF | TGTGCCAGTAGGGACAGGGGTTACAATCAGCCCCAGCATTTT
. | . | TRBJ2-1 | TRBV28 | CASSTSHNEQFF | TGTGCCAGCAGCACTAGCCACAATGAGCAGTTCTTC
TRBD2 | . | TRBJ2-4 | TRBV7-2 | CASSLGLAGDIQYF | TGTGCCAGCAGCTTAGGGCTAGCGGGAGACATTCAGTACTTC
. | . | TRBJ2-1 | TRBV4-2 | CASSPRTNEVDEQFF | TGTGCCAGCAGCCCACGGACTAACGAGGTGGATGAGCAGTTCTTC
. | . | TRBJ1-2 | TRBV5-4 | CASSFPLQGYGYTF | TGTGCCAGCAGCTTCCCTCTACAGGGCTATGGCTACACCTTC
. | . | TRBJ2-2 | TRBV19 | CASSIRANTGELFF | TGTGCCAGTAGTATTCGCGCGAACACCGGGGAGCTGTTTTTT
. | . | TRBJ2-1 | TRBV19 | CASSIGGSYNEQFF | TGTGCCAGTAGTATAGGAGGGTCCTACAATGAGCAGTTCTTC
. | . | TRBJ2-5 | TRBV21-1 | CASRKQGSPQETQYF | TGTGCCAGCAGAAAACAGGGGTCGCCGCAAGAGACCCAGTACTTC